A selection of T cell receptor beta chains follows, all from one sample in a study of response to subunit inactivated influenza vaccine. TCRdb recomputed calls from the RT-PCR reads with MiXCR, one row per CDR3 protein. There are about 530,000 distinct CDR3 sequences in the sample; about 10% occur only once, and about a tenth lies in the top ten. This specimen was PBMCs from blood, taken on the day of vaccination. These receptor sequences come from a man aged 45-65 years who received an inactivated influenza vaccine. The CDR3 runs from the conserved cysteine through the conserved F or W. The D gene is left open where the match is weak. A clone size is listed for some rows: how often the clone was seen (once, few, many), or a class if it is expanded.

v_gene: TRBV29-1
abundance: many
d_gene: .
j_gene: TRBJ2-7
CDR3aa: CSVARGSLDEQYF
CDR3nt: TGCAGCGTTGCACGGGGGAGCTTGGACGAGCAGTACTTC

v_gene: TRBV20-1
abundance: .
d_gene: TRBD1
j_gene: TRBJ2-3
CDR3aa: CSARPQGARDTQYF
CDR3nt: TGCAGTGCTAGACCCCAGGGGGCGCGGGATACGCAGTATTTT

v_gene: TRBV2
abundance: few
d_gene: .
j_gene: TRBJ2-7
CDR3aa: CASSEWRGRTYEQYF
CDR3nt: TGTGCCAGCAGTGAATGGCGGGGTAGAACCTACGAGCAGTACTTC

v_gene: TRBV20-1
abundance: few
d_gene: TRBD1
j_gene: TRBJ2-3
CDR3aa: CSASPGTVRATQYF
CDR3nt: TGCAGTGCTAGCCCCGGGACAGTAAGAGCTACGCAGTATTTT

v_gene: TRBV21-1
abundance: few
d_gene: .
j_gene: TRBJ1-2
CDR3aa: CASPQDSDGYTF
CDR3nt: TGTGCCAGTCCACAGGATTCGGATGGCTACACCTTC

v_gene: TRBV29-1
abundance: .
d_gene: TRBD2
j_gene: TRBJ2-3
CDR3aa: CSVEPPPGGFYTQYF
CDR3nt: TGCAGCGTTGAACCCCCACCGGGGGGATTTTATACGCAGTATTTT

v_gene: TRBV6-2/TRBV6-3
abundance: few
d_gene: TRBD1
j_gene: TRBJ2-7
CDR3aa: CASTGTDHTTNYEQYF
CDR3nt: TGTGCCAGCACCGGGACAGACCATACTACGAACTACGAGCAGTACTTC

v_gene: TRBV12-3/TRBV12-4
abundance: few
d_gene: .
j_gene: TRBJ1-1
CDR3aa: CASKQQLNTEAFF
CDR3nt: TGTGCCAGCAAACAGCAGTTGAACACTGAAGCTTTCTTT

v_gene: TRBV12-3/TRBV12-4
abundance: few
d_gene: .
j_gene: TRBJ1-1
CDR3aa: CASSLGPVPEAFF
CDR3nt: TGTGCCAGCAGTTTAGGACCGGTCCCTGAAGCTTTCTTT

v_gene: TRBV5-1
abundance: many
d_gene: .
j_gene: TRBJ2-7
CDR3aa: CASSPRVAQIYEQYF
CDR3nt: TGCGCCAGCAGCCCGCGGGTAGCACAAATCTACGAGCAGTACTTC

v_gene: TRBV20-1
abundance: .
d_gene: .
j_gene: TRBJ1-2
CDR3aa: CSARMGSGGGYTF
CDR3nt: TGCAGTGCTAGGATGGGGAGTGGAGGTGGCTACACCTTC

v_gene: TRBV20-1
abundance: .
d_gene: .
j_gene: TRBJ1-5
CDR3aa: CSARTPGKKGNQPQHF
CDR3nt: TGCAGTGCTAGGACCCCAGGGAAGAAGGGCAATCAGCCCCAGCATTTT

v_gene: TRBV10-3
abundance: many
d_gene: TRBD1
j_gene: TRBJ2-1
CDR3aa: CAISGTAVNNEQFF
CDR3nt: TGTGCCATCAGCGGGACAGCGGTAAACAATGAGCAGTTCTTC